The T cell receptor beta chain described here comes from a study of blood T cell repertoires in COVID-19. Germline CDR1 DFQATT, CDR2 SNEGSKA (reference sequence). This CDR3 has 10 amino acids. Deletions cut 6 bases from V and 4 bases from J, with 4 bases between. Method: immunoSEQ multiplex PCR; TCRdb's copy keeps in-frame clones and lacks some. Among approximately 140,000 clones, about 76% were seen once, and the ten largest hold under 15%. This chain uses TRBV20-1 with TRBJ2-1, with D uncertain. The clonotype originates from an elderly man with acute or convalescent COVID-19. The specimen sequenced was peripheral blood. The CDR3: CSAQYNEQFF. In nucleotides, the CDR3 is TGCAGTGCCCAGTACAATGAGCAGTTCTTC.